A single sample gave rise to the 9 T cell receptor beta chains below, sequenced in a study of a mutant IDH1 vaccine in newly diagnosed glioma. Time point of the sample: week 35, safety follow-up. With topical imiquimod, each dose of the vaccine consisted of 300 ug of mutant IDH1 20-mer peptide. Clones were sequenced by immunoSEQ multiplex PCR, and TCRdb holds only the in-frame ones, with some missing. This table holds around 50,000 clones, approximately 79% found once. Antigen specificity for these receptors is unknown. This specimen consisted of PBMCs, obtained from a glioma patient whose treatment included an IDH1 peptide vaccine. The receptors were sampled from a man in his forties or fifties with glioma.

The chain carries TRBV10-2 and TRBJ1-1; 10 bases fit TRBD1. The ends lost 5 bases at V and 1 base at J; junction bases unmatched: 7. There are 16 residues in the CDR3. CDR1 WSHSY and CDR2 SAAADI come from the germline V gene. CDR3 sequence: CASSSGTGAENTEAFF. CDR3 DNA sequence: TGCGCCAGCAGTTCAGGGACAGGGGCGGAGAACACTGAAGCTTTCTTT.

The chain has TRBV6-1 and TRBJ1-2; D is undetermined. Germline CDR1 and CDR2: MNHNS and SASEGT. The CDR3 extends over 16 amino acids. V was shortened by 2 bases and J by 4 bases, with 17 bases between the two germline ends. CDR3 region: CASSEIWGEFGYGYTF. CDR3 in DNA: TGTGCCAGCAGTGAAATCTGGGGAGAATTTGGCTATGGCTACACCTTC.

The V call is TRBV19, the J call TRBJ1-1; D remains unclear. The CDR3 runs to 14 residues. V lost 3 bases and J lost 3, with 11 bases in between. The germline V gene encodes CDR1 LNHDA and CDR2 SQIVND (reference sequence). CDR3 loop: CASSMGRGYTEAFF. In DNA form, the CDR3 reads TGTGCCAGTAGTATGGGGAGAGGGTACACTGAAGCTTTCTTT. Drawing the rest from reference TRBV19 and TRBJ1-1, the complete variable domain is DGGITQSPKYLFRKEGQNVTLSCEQNLNHDAMYWYRQDPGQGLRLIYYSQIVNDFQKGDIAEGYSVSREKKESFPLTVTSAQKNPTAFYLCASSMGRGYTEAFFGQGTRLTVV.

The rearrangement uses TRBV11-2 and TRBJ2-1, with 16 bases aligning to TRBD2. Germline assignment: CDR1 SGHAT and CDR2 FQNNGV. CDR3 size: 19 residues. The ends lost 0 bases at V and 2 bases at J; junction bases unmatched: 4. CDR3 region: CASSLEGLAGGRAYNEQFF. The CDR3, as DNA: TGTGCCAGCAGCTTAGAGGGACTAGCGGGGGGGCGTGCCTACAATGAGCAGTTCTTC.

The chain recombines TRBV19 with TRBJ2-2, with D perhaps TRBD1 (6 bases). The V end lost 6 bases, the J end lost 2 bases, and 10 bases lay between the germline ends. Germline V gene sequence: CDR1 LNHDA, CDR2 SQIVND (reference sequence). This CDR3 is 14 amino acids long. The CDR3, as DNA: TGTGCCAGTAGGGTACAGGGAAACACCGGGGAGCTGTTTTTT. Amino acid sequence: CASRVQGNTGELFF.

The rearrangement joins TRBV7-2 to TRBJ1-2, with TRBD1 matching over 10 bases. V dropped 10 bases and J dropped 8; count of bases not matched to a gene: 10. Per the germline V gene, CDR1 is SGHTA and CDR2 is FQGNSA. This CDR3 comprises 13 residues. This CDR3 is CATQDRGFWGYTF. The CDR3 DNA is TGTGCCACCCAGGACAGGGGGTTTTGGGGCTACACCTTC.

CDR3: CAISDRERGGYTF. CDR3 DNA sequence: TGTGCCATCAGTGACAGGGAACGGGGCGGCTACACCTTC. The chain uses TRBV10-3 and TRBJ1-2; possibly TRBD1 for D (5 bases). CDR1 and CDR2 from the germline V gene are ENHRY and SYGVKD. V lost 3 bases and J 8 bases, leaving 13 bases between the germline ends. CDR3 length equals 13 residues.

The chain links TRBV15 to TRBJ1-1, with D uncertain. The length of the CDR3 is 17 residues. Germline V gives CDR1 LNHNV, CDR2 YYDKDF (reference sequence). The V gene lost 5 bases and the J gene lost 2 bases, with 21 bases spanning the gap. The CDR3 region has the DNA TGTGCCACCAGCGGACTTCGACACTGGGAACCAAACACTGAAGCTTTCTTT. This sequence encodes CATSGLRHWEPNTEAFF.

The chain employs TRBV5-1 and TRBJ2-1; 10 bases agree with TRBD2. Germline loops: CDR1 SGHRS, CDR2 YFSETQ. This CDR3 comprises 17 residues. J gave up 6 bases and V 0 bases, and 9 bases lay outside the gene matches. The CDR3 reads CASSLAPLAGGPNEQFF. DNA of the CDR3: TGCGCCAGCAGCTTGGCCCCCTTAGCGGGGGGCCCCAATGAGCAGTTCTTC.